This T cell receptor (beta chain) was documented in a study of regulatory T cells in long-lasting Graves disease. V lost 7 bases, J lost 2 bases, and 11 bases lay in between. In germline, CDR1 is GTSNPN, CDR2 SVGIG (reference sequence). This CDR3 has 13 amino acids. This sample's time point: persistent/refractory GD, antithyroid drugs over 5 years with positive TRAb. There was RNA extracted from PBMCs, and the TCR library was made from it. iRepertoire HTBI primers and Arm-PCR of CDR3 regions built TCR beta libraries. TCRdb reprocessed the multiplex PCR reads with MiXCR, giving one entry per CDR3 protein. The table lists approximately 690,000 distinct CDR3 sequences, approximately 31% of them singletons.

Sequencing was performed on peripheral blood mononuclear cells (PBMCs), taken when the disease was refractory, from a patient treated with antithyroid drugs. The receptor's source is a female donor with Graves disease. The genes are TRBV30 and TRBJ1-4; D is possibly TRBD1 (6 bases). Here the CDR3 DNA reads TGTGCCTCTCAAGGGGGGACTAATGAAAAACTGTTTTTT. Translating gives CASQGGTNEKLFF. Full variable domain (rest looked up from reference TRBV30 and TRBJ1-4): SQTIHQWPATLVQPVGSPLSLECTVEGTSNPNLYWYRQAAGRGLQLLFYSVGIGQISSEVPQNLSASRPQDRQFILSSKKLLLSDSGFYLCASQGGTNEKLFFGSGTQLSVL.